The 9 T cell receptor beta chains below all came from one sample that was sequenced in a study of T cells in localized non-small cell lung cancer. The assay was immunoSEQ multiplex PCR, and TCRdb's table has in-frame clones only and misses some. The sample has 1,500 to 2,000 clones; 15% to 20% are singletons. The sequencing used normal lung tissue next to the tumor, collected before any cancer treatment. The receptors stem from a woman aged 35-70 years with stage I lung adenocarcinoma.

This clone was seen a few times. The chain uses TRBV11-3 and TRBJ1-1, with D unclear. Trimming pared 2 bases from V and 4 bases from J, leaving 11 bases between. The CDR3 is 14 amino acids. Germline values: CDR1 SGHNT, CDR2 YENEEA. CDR3 in DNA: TGTGCCAGCAGCTTATACAGTCTCGGCACTGAAGCTTTCTTT. Translation gives CASSLYSLGTEAFF.

This clone was seen a handful of times. The rearrangement uses TRBV11-3 and TRBJ2-3, with TRBD1 matching over 8 bases. Germline CDR1 is SGHNT and CDR2 is YENEEA. V gave up 5 bases and J gave up 6 bases; unmatched junction bases: 13. The CDR3 runs to 16 residues. The DNA for the CDR3 is TGTGCCAGCAGCGAGAAGCCGGGACAGGCATCGGATACGCAGTATTTT. Protein product: CASSEKPGQASDTQYF.

By its share, this clone is medium-sized. The V gene is TRBV6-8, the J gene TRBJ1-2; a weak D match, TRBD1 (5 bases). The germline CDR1 and CDR2 sequences are MNHGY and SAAAGT. The length of the CDR3 is 15 residues. Trimming pared 0 bases from V and 7 bases from J, leaving 15 bases between. The CDR3 sequence: CASSYSASGVGGYTF. The CDR3 DNA reads TGTGCCAGCAGTTACTCGGCGTCGGGGGTAGGTGGCTACACCTTC.

In this sample, this clone is large. This rearrangement joins TRBV14 to TRBJ2-7; no firm D call. The V end was cut by 5 bases, the J end by 2 bases, with 7 bases between. In germline, CDR1 is SGHDN, CDR2 FVKESK. CDR3 length: 12 residues. The CDR3: CASSYNPYEQYF. CDR3 coding DNA: TGTGCCAGCAGCTATAACCCCTACGAGCAGTACTTC.

The chain joins TRBV12-5 to TRBJ2-7; 11 bases are a match to TRBD1. This CDR3 comprises 17 residues. With 2 bases clipped from V and 2 bases from J, the junction kept 8 bases outside the gene matches. Looked up from germline, CDR1 is LGHNT and CDR2 is FRNRAP. The CDR3 DNA reads as TGTGCTAGTGGTTTGAAGCACCGGGACAGGGGGACCTACGAGCAGTACTTC. This translates into CASGLKHRDRGTYEQYF.

This clone rates as medium-sized. This chain uses TRBV11-3 with TRBJ1-1; possibly TRBD1 for D (6 bases). This CDR3 spans 14 amino acids. V was trimmed by 5 bases and J by 1 base, leaving 11 bases between them. CDR1 is SGHNT and CDR2 is YENEEA in the germline V gene. The CDR3 DNA reads TGTGCCAGCAGCCTTAAAGGGGGGAACACTGAAGCTTTCTTT. This encodes CASSLKGGNTEAFF.

The CDR3 loop reads CASSSHKPGTGVQYF. The CDR3 region has the DNA TGTGCCAGCAGCTCGCATAAACCCGGGACAGGGGTGCAGTACTTC. The chain uses TRBV7-5 and TRBJ2-7; TRBD1, as called in the table, went unchecked against the DNA. TRBV7-5 is assigned pseudogene status. The CDR3 has 15 amino acids.

The chain links TRBV7-6 to TRBJ2-2, with 7 bases lining up with TRBD1. V was pared by 5 bases and J by 7 bases, with 7 bases of the junction left unmatched. Germline CDR1 reads SGHVS; CDR2 reads FNYEAQ. The CDR3 totals 14 residues. The CDR3 sequence is CASSPGTVHGELFF. CDR3 DNA: TGTGCCAGCAGCCCAGGGACAGTCCACGGGGAGCTGTTTTTT.

This clone was found a few times. The J gene is TRBJ1-4, the V gene TRBV15; 7 nucleotides agree with TRBD1. This CDR3 region has 14 residues. The germline V gene has CDR1 LNHNV and CDR2 YYDKDF (reference sequence). Trimming removed 3 bases from V and 5 bases from J; junction bases left unmatched: 3. The CDR3 is CATSRGTVNEKLFF. The CDR3 DNA reads TGTGCCACCAGCAGGGGGACAGTGAATGAAAAACTGTTTTTT.